This TCR beta chain was profiled in a study of T cell repertoires in cytomegalovirus infection. Across the study: Public TCR beta signatures indicated both CMV infection and matching HLA type.

As for this clonotype: The target antigen is unknown. A read error may be the cause here, since a much bigger clone is one base away.

V was cut by 8 bases and J by 0 bases, with 15 bases left in between. CDR1 and CDR2 (germline): MDHEN, SYDVKM. This CDR3 is 15 amino acids long. Findings of the study overall: Using cumulative public TCR beta family frequency, the authors identified those who carried CMV together with the relevant HLA.

One entry per CDR3 protein, called by TCRdb with MiXCR from the reads. The sample lists fewer than 550,000 distinct CDR3 sequences; approximately 31% were seen once. The TCR was taken from a human donor in good health (CMV status not recorded). Some clones in this sample may be carry-over from other donors' samples. The specimen sequenced was PBMCs. The rearrangement joins TRBV28 to TRBJ2-3; TRBD2 might be the D (6 bases). In DNA form, the CDR3 reads TGTGCCAGCTATTCGCACCGGGGGAGCACAGATACGCAGTATTTT. This encodes CASYSHRGSTDTQYF.